This T cell receptor beta chain was sequenced during a study of identifying expanded T cells in peripheral blood. No infections or other immune events were documented during collection. Overall study findings and caveats: Clone count variance between roughly 2-week samples rose with total template count. Differentially abundant clones: around 1.2 between replicates, 16.4 at two to three weeks, 19 to 20 at four.

The assay was immunoSEQ multiplex PCR, and TCRdb's table has in-frame clones only and misses some. The sample includes about 100,000 clones, roughly 87% of them seen just once. A remark on this clone: Antigen: not known.

The clonotype comes from a person aged 18 to 70 in good health. The source material was blood.

In nucleotides, the CDR3 is TGTGCCAGCAGCTTCCTAGCGGGGGCTCTCTACGAGCAGTACTTC. Amino acid sequence: CASSFLAGALYEQYF. The chain couples TRBV7-9 to TRBJ2-7, with 10 positions matching TRBD2. V gave up 3 bases and J gave up 3 bases; unmatched junction bases: 5. The CDR3 contains 15 residues. Germline values: CDR1 SEHNR, CDR2 FQNEAQ (reference sequence).